This passage covers 10 T cell receptor beta chains from one sample sequenced in a study of blood T cell repertoires in COVID-19. The assay was immunoSEQ multiplex PCR, and TCRdb's table has in-frame clones only and misses some. The sample has about 280,000 clones; around 87% are singletons. The sequenced material came from peripheral blood. These receptors were obtained from a woman in her 30s who had recovered from COVID-19.

V and J are TRBV27 and TRBJ1-1; D unresolved. CDR3 length: 14 amino acids. Trimming stripped 1 base from V and 0 bases from J, with 6 bases between. Germline values: CDR1 MNHEY, CDR2 SMNVEV (reference sequence). Here the CDR3 reads CASSLWALNTEAFF. The CDR3 DNA follows: TGTGCCAGCAGTTTATGGGCCTTGAACACTGAAGCTTTCTTT.

The chain joins TRBV5-1 to TRBJ1-2; 7 nucleotides align to TRBD1. Per germline, CDR1 SGHRS and CDR2 YFSETQ. The CDR3 contains 14 residues. Losses at the gene ends were 0 bases for V and 5 bases for J; bases not matched to a gene: 4. This CDR3 is CASSLGQGDYGYTF. DNA of the CDR3: TGCGCCAGCAGCTTGGGGCAGGGGGATTATGGCTACACCTTC.

This clone was observed once. This chain connects TRBV6-5 to TRBJ1-5; D perhaps matches TRBD1 (6 bases). This CDR3 comprises 15 residues. Germline CDR1 and CDR2: MNHEY and SVGAGI. V shed 0 bases and J shed 7 bases, with 13 bases lying between them. The CDR3, as DNA: TGTGCCAGCAGTTACTCTTTCCAGGGGTCCCAGCCCCAGCATTTT. Translated: CASSYSFQGSQPQHF.

V is TRBV13 and J is TRBJ2-7; D gene ambiguous. Per germline, CDR1 PRHDT and CDR2 FYEKMQ (reference sequence). The V end lost 2 bases, the J end lost 2 bases, and 13 bases lay between the germline ends. This CDR3 region has 15 residues. The CDR3 loop is CASSLKAGGTYEQYF. CDR3 DNA sequence: TGTGCCAGCAGCTTAAAGGCAGGTGGAACCTACGAGCAGTACTTC. The whole variable domain, remainder taken from reference TRBV13 and TRBJ2-7, is AAGVIQSPRHLIKEKRETATLKCYPIPRHDTVYWYQQGPGQDPQFLISFYEKMQSDKGSIPDRFSAQQFSDYHSELNMSSLELGDSALYFCASSLKAGGTYEQYFGPGTRLTVT.

The V gene is TRBV19, the J gene TRBJ2-3; D might be TRBD1 (5 bases). The CDR3 is 16 residues long. The V gene lost 7 bases and the J gene lost 2 bases, with 19 bases spanning the gap. CDR1 is LNHDA and CDR2 is SQIVND in the germline V gene (reference sequence). The CDR3 spells CASTADLGPHTDTQYF. The CDR3, as DNA: TGTGCCAGTACCGCGGACCTGGGGCCTCACACAGATACGCAGTATTTT.

This clone came up a few times. This chain uses TRBV20-1 with TRBJ2-7; the D gene is possibly TRBD1 (6 bases). Germline CDR1 and CDR2: DFQATT and SNEGSKA (reference sequence). Between the trimmed V and J ends, which lost 3 bases and 2 bases, there was a span of 14 bases. The CDR3 has 14 residues. In nucleotides, the CDR3 is TGCAGTGCTAGTATCCCCAGGGGAGCCTACGAGCAGTACTTC. It yields the protein CSASIPRGAYEQYF.

The J gene is TRBJ1-6, the V gene TRBV6-5; D gene uncertain. The CDR3 totals 14 residues. V was clipped by 8 bases and J by 4 bases, with 12 bases between them. The V gene's germline CDR1 is MNHEY and CDR2 SVGAGI. DNA for the CDR3: TGTGCCAGCCTCGGGTCTGCTTATAATTCACCCCTCCACTTT. Encoded protein: CASLGSAYNSPLHF.

The chain uses TRBV24-1 and TRBJ2-1; TRBD1 matches 8 bases. The CDR3 is 15 residues long. With V trimmed by 4 bases and J by 5 bases, 6 bases remained unmatched. Germline V lookup: CDR1 KGHDR, CDR2 SFDVKD. Here the CDR3 reads CATSDPRDRHNEQFF. For the CDR3, the DNA is TGTGCCACCAGTGACCCCCGGGACAGGCACAATGAGCAGTTCTTC.

This clone was observed a single time. The CDR3 loop is CAIGRGDNEKLFF. The CDR3 DNA sequence: TGTGCCATAGGCCGGGGGGATAATGAAAAACTGTTTTTT. The V and J genes are TRBV10-3 and TRBJ1-4; D is possibly TRBD1 (5 bases). This CDR3 has 13 amino acids. V lost 9 bases and J 4 bases, leaving 12 bases between the germline ends. Germline CDR1 and CDR2: ENHRY and SYGVKD.

The V call is TRBV3-1 (or the pseudogene TRBV3-2), the J call TRBJ1-1, with 11 positions matching TRBD1. Germline V gene data show CDR1 as LGHDT and CDR2 as YNNKEL (reference sequence). V lost 4 bases to trimming and J lost 4 bases; unmatched junction nucleotides: 5. The CDR3 sequence is 15 residues long. The CDR3 sequence: CASSPSGTGGTEAFF. CDR3 nucleotides: TGTGCCAGCAGCCCATCCGGGACAGGGGGCACTGAAGCTTTCTTT.